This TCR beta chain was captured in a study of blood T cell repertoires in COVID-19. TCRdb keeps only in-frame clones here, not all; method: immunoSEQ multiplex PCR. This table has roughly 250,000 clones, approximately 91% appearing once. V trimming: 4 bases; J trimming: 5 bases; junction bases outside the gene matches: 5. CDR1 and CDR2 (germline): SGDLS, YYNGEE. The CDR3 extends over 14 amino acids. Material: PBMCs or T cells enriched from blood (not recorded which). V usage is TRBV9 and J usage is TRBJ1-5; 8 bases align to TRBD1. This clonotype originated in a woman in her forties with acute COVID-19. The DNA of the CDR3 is TGTGCCAGCAGCTTACAGGGGGTCTATCAGCCCCAGCATTTT. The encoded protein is CASSLQGVYQPQHF.